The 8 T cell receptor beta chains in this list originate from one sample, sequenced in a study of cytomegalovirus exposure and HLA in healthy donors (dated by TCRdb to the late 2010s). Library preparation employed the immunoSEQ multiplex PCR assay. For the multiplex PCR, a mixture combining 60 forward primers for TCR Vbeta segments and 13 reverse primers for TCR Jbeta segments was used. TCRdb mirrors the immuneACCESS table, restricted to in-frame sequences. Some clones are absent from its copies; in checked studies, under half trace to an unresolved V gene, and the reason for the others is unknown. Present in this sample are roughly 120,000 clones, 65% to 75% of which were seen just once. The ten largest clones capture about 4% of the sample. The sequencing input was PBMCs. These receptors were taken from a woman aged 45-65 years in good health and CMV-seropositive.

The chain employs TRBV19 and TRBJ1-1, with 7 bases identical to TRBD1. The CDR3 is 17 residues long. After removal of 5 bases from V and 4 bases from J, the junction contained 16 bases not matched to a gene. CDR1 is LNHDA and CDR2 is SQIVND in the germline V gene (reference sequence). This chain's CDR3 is CASSPTGQTIEGTEAFF. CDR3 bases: TGTGCCAGTAGTCCAACGGGACAGACCATTGAAGGCACTGAAGCTTTCTTT.

The CDR3 sequence: CASSVEGGDSNQPQHF. Written as DNA, the CDR3 is TGTGCCAGCAGCGTAGAGGGGGGGGATAGCAATCAGCCCCAGCATTTT. This rearrangement joins TRBV9 to TRBJ1-5, with a weak D call TRBD1 (6 bases). Germline assignment: CDR1 SGDLS and CDR2 YYNGEE. With 0 bases removed from V and 0 bases from J, the gap between germline ends came to 10 bases. The CDR3 consists of 16 residues.

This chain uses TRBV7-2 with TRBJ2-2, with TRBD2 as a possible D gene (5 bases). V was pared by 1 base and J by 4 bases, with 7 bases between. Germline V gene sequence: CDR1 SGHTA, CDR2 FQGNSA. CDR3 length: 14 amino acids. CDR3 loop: CASSLGEITGELFF. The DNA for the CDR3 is TGTGCCAGCAGCTTAGGGGAGATCACCGGGGAGCTGTTTTTT.

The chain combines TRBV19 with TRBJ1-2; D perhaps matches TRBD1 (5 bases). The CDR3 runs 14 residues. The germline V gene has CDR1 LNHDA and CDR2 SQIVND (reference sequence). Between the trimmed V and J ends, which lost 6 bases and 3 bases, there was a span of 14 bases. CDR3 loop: CASSSSGVYYGYTF. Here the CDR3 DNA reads TGTGCCAGTAGCAGTTCGGGGGTGTACTATGGCTACACCTTC.

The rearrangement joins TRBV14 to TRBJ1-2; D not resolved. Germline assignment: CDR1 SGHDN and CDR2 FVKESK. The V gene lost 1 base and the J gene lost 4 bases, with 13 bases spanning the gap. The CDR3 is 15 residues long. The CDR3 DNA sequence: TGTGCCAGCAGCCAAGGTGGGAGGACTTTCTATGGCTACACCTTC. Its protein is CASSQGGRTFYGYTF.

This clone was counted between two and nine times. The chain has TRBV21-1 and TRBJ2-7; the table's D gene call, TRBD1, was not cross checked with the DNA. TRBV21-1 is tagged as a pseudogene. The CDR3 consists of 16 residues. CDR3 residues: CASSKALAVYSYEQYF. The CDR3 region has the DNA TGTGCCAGCAGCAAAGCGCTTGCAGTATACTCCTACGAGCAGTACTTC.

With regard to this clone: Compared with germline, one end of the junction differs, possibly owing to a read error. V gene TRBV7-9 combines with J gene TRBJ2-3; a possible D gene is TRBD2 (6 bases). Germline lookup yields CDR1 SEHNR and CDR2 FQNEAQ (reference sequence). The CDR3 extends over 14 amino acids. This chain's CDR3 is CASSHGGSTDAQYF. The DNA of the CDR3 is TGTGCCAGCAGCCACGGGGGAAGCACAGATGCGCAGTATTTT.

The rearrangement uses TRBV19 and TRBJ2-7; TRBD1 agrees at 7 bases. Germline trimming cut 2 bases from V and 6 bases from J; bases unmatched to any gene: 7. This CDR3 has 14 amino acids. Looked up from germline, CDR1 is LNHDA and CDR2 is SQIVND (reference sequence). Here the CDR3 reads CASSINDRVSEQYF. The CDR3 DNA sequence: TGTGCCAGTAGTATAAACGACAGGGTGTCCGAGCAGTACTTC.